Below, 5 T cell receptor beta chains from the same sample are listed, as sequenced in a study of blood T cell repertoires in COVID-19. Repertoires were generated with immunoSEQ multiplex PCR, while TCRdb's copy carries only in-frame clones and drops some. Here the sample spans under 250,000 clones, roughly 82% being singletons. Sequencing was carried out using peripheral blood. These receptor sequences come from a woman older than 75 with COVID-19, enrolled during active disease.

This clone was counted a single time. An end of the junction does not agree with germline; a read error may underlie this. The chain joins TRBV7-7 to TRBJ2-5; 11 positions agree with TRBD2. Per germline, CDR1 SSHAT and CDR2 FNYEAQ (reference sequence). The CDR3 length is 17 residues. The CDR3 DNA is TGTGCTAGCAGCTCTTCGGGACTAGCGGTACTCCAAGAGACCCAGTACTTC. Translation: CASSSSGLAVLQETQYF.

The chain joins TRBV15 to TRBJ1-2; D call uncertain. Germline CDR1 reads LNHNV; CDR2 reads YYDKDF (reference sequence). V was cut by 0 bases and J by 4 bases, with 15 bases left in between. There are 16 residues in the CDR3. CDR3 sequence (DNA): TGTGCCACCAGCAGAGATCGCCCGGGAGTTGCCTATGGCTACACCTTC. This gives the protein CATSRDRPGVAYGYTF.

The rearrangement links TRBV18 to TRBJ2-7; 8 nucleotides agree with TRBD1. V shed 2 bases, J shed 2 bases, and the junction held 2 bases outside the gene matches. The CDR3 sequence is 14 residues long. Germline V gives CDR1 KGHSH, CDR2 LQKENI. Here the CDR3 DNA reads TGTGCCAGCTCACCAACAGGGGGACCCTACGAGCAGTACTTC. It encodes CASSPTGGPYEQYF. The full variable domain, with the rest looked up from reference TRBV18 and TRBJ2-7, is NAGVMQNPRHLVRRRGQEARLRCSPMKGHSHVYWYRQLPEEGLKFMVYLQKENIIDESGMPKERFSAEFPKEGPSILRIQQVVRGDSAAYFCASSPTGGPYEQYFGPGTRLTVT.

CDR3 residues: CASSYKGGYTF. CDR3 DNA: TGTGCCAGCAGTTACAAGGGGGGCTACACCTTC. This rearrangement joins TRBV6-5 to TRBJ1-2; tentatively, D is TRBD1 (5 bases). The germline V gene has CDR1 MNHEY and CDR2 SVGAGI. Trimming took off 2 bases at V and 8 bases at J, with 6 bases between the two ends. CDR3 length: 11 residues.

The rearrangement links TRBV28 to TRBJ1-2; 7 bases agree with TRBD1. CDR3 length: 14 residues. V dropped 10 bases and J dropped 7; count of bases not matched to a gene: 15. Germline V gene data show CDR1 as MDHEN and CDR2 as SYDVKM. The CDR3 reads CAITRDSTRFGYTF. CDR3 DNA: TGTGCCATCACCAGGGACAGTACTAGGTTTGGCTACACCTTC.